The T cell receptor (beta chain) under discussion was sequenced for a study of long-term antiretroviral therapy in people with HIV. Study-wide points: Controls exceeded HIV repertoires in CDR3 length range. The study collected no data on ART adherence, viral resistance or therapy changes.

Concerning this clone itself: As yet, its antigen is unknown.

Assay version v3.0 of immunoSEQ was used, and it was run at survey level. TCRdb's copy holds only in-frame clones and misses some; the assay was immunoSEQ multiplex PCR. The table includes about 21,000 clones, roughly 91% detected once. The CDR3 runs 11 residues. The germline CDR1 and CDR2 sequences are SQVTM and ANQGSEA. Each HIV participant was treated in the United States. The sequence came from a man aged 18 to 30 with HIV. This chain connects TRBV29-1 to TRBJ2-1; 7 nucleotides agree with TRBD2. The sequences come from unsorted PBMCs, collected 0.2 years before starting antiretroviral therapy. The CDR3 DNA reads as TGCACCGGGCGGCGGGAGTCTGAGCAGTTCTTC. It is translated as CTGRRESEQFF.